This T cell receptor beta chain was sequenced for a study of T cells in Graves' hyperthyroidism and ophthalmopathy. Whole-study findings and limits: Within blood appeared most thyroid clonotypes that had expanded above 0.001.

Subjects with ophthalmopathy showed a Clinical Activity Score no lower than 3, a NOSPECS grade no lower than 4, and a duration shorter than 3 months. The diagnostic basis comprised clinical symptoms, serum thyroxine and TRAb, thyroid ultrasound and orbital computed tomography. This clonotype has a count of ten or more. Its antigen is unknown. Authors of the study amplified TCR beta CDR3 regions from RNA transcripts. The TCR CDR3 was amplified in a first-round RT-PCR using the HTBI primer set. TCRdb ran MiXCR on the multiplex PCR reads and lists one entry per CDR3 protein. The table includes about 460,000 distinct CDR3 sequences, about 22% detected once. Germline loops: CDR1 SNHLY, CDR2 FYNNEI. After removal of 6 bases from V and 9 bases from J, the junction contained 7 bases not matched to a gene. The CDR3 runs to 13 residues.

Sequenced material: blood. The sequence was obtained from a woman aged 70-85 years with Graves' ophthalmopathy. V usage is TRBV2 and J usage is TRBJ2-1, with 8 bases identical to TRBD2. The CDR3 DNA is TGTGCCAGCAGAGAGACTAGCGCGGGTGAGCAGTTCTTC. This encodes CASRETSAGEQFF.